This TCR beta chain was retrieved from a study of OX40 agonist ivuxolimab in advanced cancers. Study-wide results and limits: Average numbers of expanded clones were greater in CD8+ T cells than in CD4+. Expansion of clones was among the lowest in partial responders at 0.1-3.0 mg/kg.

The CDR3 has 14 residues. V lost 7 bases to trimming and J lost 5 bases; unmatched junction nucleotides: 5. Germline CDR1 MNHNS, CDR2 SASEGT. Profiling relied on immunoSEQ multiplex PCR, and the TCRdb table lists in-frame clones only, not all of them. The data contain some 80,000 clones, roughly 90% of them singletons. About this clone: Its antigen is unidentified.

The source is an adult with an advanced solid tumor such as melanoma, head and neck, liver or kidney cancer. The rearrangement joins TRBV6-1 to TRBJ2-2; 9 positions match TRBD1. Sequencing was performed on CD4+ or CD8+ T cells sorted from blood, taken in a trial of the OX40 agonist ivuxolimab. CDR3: CASNRDRVTGELFF. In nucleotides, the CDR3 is TGTGCCAGCAACAGGGACAGGGTAACCGGGGAGCTGTTTTTT.